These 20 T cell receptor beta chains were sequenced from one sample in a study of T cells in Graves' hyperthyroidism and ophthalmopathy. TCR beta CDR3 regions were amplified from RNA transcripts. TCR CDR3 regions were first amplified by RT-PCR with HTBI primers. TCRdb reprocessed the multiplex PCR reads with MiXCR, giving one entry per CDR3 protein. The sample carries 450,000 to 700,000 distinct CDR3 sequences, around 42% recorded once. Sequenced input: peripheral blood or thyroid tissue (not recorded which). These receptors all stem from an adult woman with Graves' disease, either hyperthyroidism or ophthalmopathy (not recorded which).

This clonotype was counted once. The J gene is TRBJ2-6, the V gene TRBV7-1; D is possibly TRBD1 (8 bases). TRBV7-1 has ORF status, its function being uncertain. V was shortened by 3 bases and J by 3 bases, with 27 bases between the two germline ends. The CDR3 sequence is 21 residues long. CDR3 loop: CASSSKTSRGDRLNGANVLTF. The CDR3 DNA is TGTGCCAGCAGCTCGAAGACCTCTCGGGGGGACAGGCTAAATGGGGCCAACGTCCTGACTTTC.

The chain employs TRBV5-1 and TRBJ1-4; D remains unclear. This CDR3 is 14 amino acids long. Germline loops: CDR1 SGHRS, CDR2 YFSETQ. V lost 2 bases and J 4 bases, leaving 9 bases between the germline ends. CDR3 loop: CASSLQPSNEKLFF. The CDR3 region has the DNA TGCGCCAGCAGCTTACAGCCCAGTAATGAAAAACTGTTTTTT.

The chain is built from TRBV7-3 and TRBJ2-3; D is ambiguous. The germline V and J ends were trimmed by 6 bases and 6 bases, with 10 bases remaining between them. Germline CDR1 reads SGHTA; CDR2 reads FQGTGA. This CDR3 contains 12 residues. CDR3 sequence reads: CASSFTGDTQYF. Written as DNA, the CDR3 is TGTGCCAGCAGTTTTACTGGTGATACGCAGTATTTT.

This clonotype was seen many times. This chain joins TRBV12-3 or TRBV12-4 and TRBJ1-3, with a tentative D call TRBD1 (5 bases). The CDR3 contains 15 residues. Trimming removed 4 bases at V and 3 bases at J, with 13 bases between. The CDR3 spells CASSSRVENGNTIYF. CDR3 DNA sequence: TGTGCCAGCAGTTCCAGGGTAGAGAATGGAAACACCATATATTTT.

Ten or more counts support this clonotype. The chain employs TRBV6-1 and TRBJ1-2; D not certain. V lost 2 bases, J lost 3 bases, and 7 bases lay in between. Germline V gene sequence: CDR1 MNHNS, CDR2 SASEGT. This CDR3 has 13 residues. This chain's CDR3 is CASSESQHYGYTF. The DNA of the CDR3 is TGTGCCAGCAGTGAATCCCAGCACTATGGCTACACCTTC.

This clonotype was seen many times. CDR3: CASSLRLAGTGELFF. DNA for the CDR3: TGTGCCAGCAGCCTCAGACTAGCGGGTACCGGGGAGCTGTTTTTT. This chain links TRBV13 with TRBJ2-2; 10 bases agree with TRBD2. The germline V gene encodes CDR1 PRHDT and CDR2 FYEKMQ (reference sequence). The CDR3 totals 15 residues. V lost 5 bases, J lost 5 bases, and 5 bases stayed unmatched.

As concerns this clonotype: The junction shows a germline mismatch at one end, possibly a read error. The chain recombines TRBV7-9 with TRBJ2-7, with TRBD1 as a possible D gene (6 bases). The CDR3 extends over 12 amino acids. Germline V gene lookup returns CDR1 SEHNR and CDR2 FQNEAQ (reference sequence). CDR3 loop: CANSHYREEQYF. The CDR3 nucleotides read TGTGCCAACAGCCACTACAGGGAGGAGCAGTACTTC.

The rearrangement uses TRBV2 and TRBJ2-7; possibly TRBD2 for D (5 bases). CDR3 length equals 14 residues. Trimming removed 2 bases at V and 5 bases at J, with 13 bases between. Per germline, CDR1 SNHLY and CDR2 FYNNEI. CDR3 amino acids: CASSETAGYHEQYF. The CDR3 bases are TGTGCCAGCAGTGAAACGGCGGGCTACCACGAGCAGTACTTC.

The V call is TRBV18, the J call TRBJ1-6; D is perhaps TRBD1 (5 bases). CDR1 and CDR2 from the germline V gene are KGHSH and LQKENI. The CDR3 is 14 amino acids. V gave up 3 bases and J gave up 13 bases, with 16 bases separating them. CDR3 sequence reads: CASSPGGEMRPLHF. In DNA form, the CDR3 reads TGTGCCAGCTCACCGGGAGGGGAGATGCGGCCCCTCCACTTT.

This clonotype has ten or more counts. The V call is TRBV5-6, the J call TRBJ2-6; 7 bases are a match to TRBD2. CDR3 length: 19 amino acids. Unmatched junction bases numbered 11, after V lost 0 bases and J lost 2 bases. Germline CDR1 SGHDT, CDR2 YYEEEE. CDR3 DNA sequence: TGTGCCAGCAGCTTGGGGCCAGCGGGATCCCTCCCTGGGGCCAACGTCCTGACTTTC. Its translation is CASSLGPAGSLPGANVLTF.

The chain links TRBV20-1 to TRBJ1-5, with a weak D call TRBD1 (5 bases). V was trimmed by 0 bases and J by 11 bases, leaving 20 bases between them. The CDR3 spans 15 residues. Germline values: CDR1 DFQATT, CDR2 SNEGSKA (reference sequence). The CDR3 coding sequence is TGCAGTGCTAGAGATAGGGGCGAGGTAGGAGAGACCCAGCATTTT. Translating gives CSARDRGEVGETQHF.

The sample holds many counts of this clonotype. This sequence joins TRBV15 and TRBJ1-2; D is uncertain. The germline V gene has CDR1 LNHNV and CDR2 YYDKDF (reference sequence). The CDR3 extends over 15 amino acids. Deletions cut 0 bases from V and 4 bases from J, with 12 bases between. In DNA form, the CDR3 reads TGTGCCACCAGCAGAGATCTTGAGAAAATCTATGGCTACACCTTC. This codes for CATSRDLEKIYGYTF.

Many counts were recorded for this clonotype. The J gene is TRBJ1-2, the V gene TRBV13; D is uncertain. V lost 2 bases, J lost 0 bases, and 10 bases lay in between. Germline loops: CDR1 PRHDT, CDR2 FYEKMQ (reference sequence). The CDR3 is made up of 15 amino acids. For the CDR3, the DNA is TGTGCCAGCAGCTTACATAGAGAAGCTAACTATGGCTACACCTTC. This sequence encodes CASSLHREANYGYTF.

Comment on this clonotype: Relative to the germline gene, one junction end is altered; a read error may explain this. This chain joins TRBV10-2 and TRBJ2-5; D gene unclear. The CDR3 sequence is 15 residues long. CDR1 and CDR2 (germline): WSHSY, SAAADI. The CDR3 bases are TGTGCCAGCAGCTTAGTGGCGTACTCGAGGGAGACCCAGTACTTC. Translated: CASSLVAYSRETQYF.

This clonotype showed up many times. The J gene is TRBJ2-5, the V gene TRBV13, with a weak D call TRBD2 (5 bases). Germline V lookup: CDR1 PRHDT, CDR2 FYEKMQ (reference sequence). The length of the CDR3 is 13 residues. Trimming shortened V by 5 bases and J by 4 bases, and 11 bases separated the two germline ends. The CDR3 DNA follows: TGTGCCAGCAGCAGAAGGGCGGGAGAGACCCAGTACTTC. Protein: CASSRRAGETQYF.

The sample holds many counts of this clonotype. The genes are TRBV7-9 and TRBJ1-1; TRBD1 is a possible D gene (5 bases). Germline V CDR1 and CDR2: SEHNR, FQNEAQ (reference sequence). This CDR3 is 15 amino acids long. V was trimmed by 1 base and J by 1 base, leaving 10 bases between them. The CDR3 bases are TGTGCCAGCAGCTTAGTACGGCAGGGGAACACTGAAGCTTTCTTT. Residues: CASSLVRQGNTEAFF.

The CDR3, as DNA: TGTGCCACCAGCAGAGACGGACAGGGGAATAATTCACCCCTCCACTTT. Residues: CATSRDGQGNNSPLHF. This chain uses TRBV15 with TRBJ1-6, with TRBD1 identical over 9 bases. V lost 0 bases, J lost 5 bases, and 2 bases stayed unmatched. The germline CDR1 and CDR2 sequences are LNHNV and YYDKDF (reference sequence). CDR3 length: 16 amino acids.

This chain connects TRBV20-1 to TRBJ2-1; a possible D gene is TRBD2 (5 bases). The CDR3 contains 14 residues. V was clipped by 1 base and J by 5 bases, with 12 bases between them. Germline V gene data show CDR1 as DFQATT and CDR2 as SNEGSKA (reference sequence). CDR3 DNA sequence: TGCAGTGCTAGAGTTCCCTGGGGAGACAATGAGCAGTTCTTC. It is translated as CSARVPWGDNEQFF.

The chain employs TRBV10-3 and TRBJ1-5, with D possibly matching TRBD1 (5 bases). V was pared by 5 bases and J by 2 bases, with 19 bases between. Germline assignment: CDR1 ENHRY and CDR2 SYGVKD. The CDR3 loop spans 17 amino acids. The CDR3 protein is CAISQGLGPSRNQPQHF. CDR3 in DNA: TGTGCCATCAGTCAGGGTCTGGGGCCAAGTCGCAATCAGCCCCAGCATTTT.

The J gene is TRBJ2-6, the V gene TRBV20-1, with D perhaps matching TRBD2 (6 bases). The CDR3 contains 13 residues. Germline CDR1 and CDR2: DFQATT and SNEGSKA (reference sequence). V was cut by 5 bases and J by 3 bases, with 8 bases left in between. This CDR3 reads CSAPSDGANVLTF. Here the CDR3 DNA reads TGCAGTGCTCCTAGCGATGGGGCCAACGTCCTGACTTTC.